The 9 T cell receptor beta chains below were found in one sample sequenced in a study of blood T cells in healthy people across ages. The authors ran a second PCR of 7 to 11 cycles using a sample-barcoded 5' primer and a J-beta primer mix. In TCRdb, the 5' RACE reads were re-called with MiXCR into one record per CDR3 protein. The sample consists of 1.5 million to 2 million distinct CDR3 sequences, 39% of them appearing once. The sample taken for sequencing was blood. Receptors were obtained from a human donor in good health.

This chain links TRBV18 with TRBJ2-7, with 7 bases matching TRBD1. Per germline, CDR1 KGHSH and CDR2 LQKENI. Trimming at V came to 2 bases and at J to 2 bases, leaving 9 bases not matched to a gene. This CDR3 is built from 16 residues. CDR3 in amino acids: CASSPGTALLTYEQYF. As DNA, the CDR3 is TGTGCCAGCTCACCAGGGACAGCCTTACTAACCTACGAGCAGTACTTC.

The chain has TRBV12-3 or TRBV12-4 and TRBJ2-2, with 7 bases aligning to TRBD2. J gave up 1 base and V 6 bases, and 14 bases lay outside the gene matches. The CDR3 sequence is 18 residues long. The DNA of the CDR3 is TGTGCCAGCAGCTCACTAGCGCAAATAACTGAGAACACCGGGGAGCTGTTTTTT. Amino acids: CASSSLAQITENTGELFF.

Only a few counts were recorded for this clonotype. The CDR3, as DNA: TGTGCTAGTGCCCCGGTAACAGATACGCAGTATTTT. This translates into CASAPVTDTQYF. The chain is built from TRBV12-5 and TRBJ2-3; no clear D. V gave up 7 bases and J gave up 3 bases, with 8 bases separating them. The CDR3 totals 12 residues. Germline CDR1 reads LGHNT; CDR2 reads FRNRAP.

V is TRBV20-1 and J is TRBJ1-6; no reliable D call. Germline values: CDR1 DFQATT, CDR2 SNEGSKA (reference sequence). This CDR3 is built from 12 residues. Trimming removed 6 bases at V and 7 bases at J, with 10 bases between. CDR3 sequence: CSAGGLNSPLHF. The DNA for the CDR3 is TGCAGTGCGGGCGGACTGAATTCACCCCTCCACTTT.

The chain's CDR3 is CASSTPNVVQGAHPYGYTF. CDR3 DNA sequence: TGTGCCAGCAGCACACCTAATGTCGTCCAGGGGGCTCACCCATATGGCTACACCTTC. This chain uses TRBV7-2 with TRBJ1-2, with TRBD1 matching over 8 bases. This CDR3 is 19 amino acids long. The germline CDR1 and CDR2 sequences are SGHTA and FQGNSA. Trimming at V came to 5 bases and at J to 5 bases, leaving 22 bases not matched to a gene.

There are a few counts of this clonotype. The V call is TRBV20-1, the J call TRBJ2-3, with unresolved D. The germline V and J ends were trimmed by 0 bases and 7 bases, with 11 bases remaining between them. The CDR3 loop spans 13 amino acids. Germline V gives CDR1 DFQATT, CDR2 SNEGSKA (reference sequence). In DNA form, the CDR3 reads TGCAGTGCTAGAGAGCAGGATCGGCATACGCAGTATTTT. It is translated as CSAREQDRHTQYF.

This chain joins TRBV24-1 and TRBJ1-5, with TRBD1 as a possible D gene (6 bases). The germline V gene encodes CDR1 KGHDR and CDR2 SFDVKD. The V end lost 2 bases, the J end lost 2 bases, and 9 bases lay between the germline ends. The CDR3 runs 15 residues. CDR3 DNA sequence: TGTGCCACCAGTGATTCCCGGACAGGCAATCAGCCCCAGCATTTT. It translates to CATSDSRTGNQPQHF.

This clonotype was counted at least ten times. CDR3 sequence reads: CASSPGLSGTQYF. CDR3 coding DNA: TGTGCCAGCAGTCCGGGACTTTCTGGGACCCAGTACTTC. This chain links TRBV6-2 or TRBV6-3 with TRBJ2-5; TRBD2 might be the D (6 bases). This CDR3 has 13 amino acids. Germline CDR1 and CDR2: MNHEY and SVGEGT. V was shortened by 5 bases and J by 7 bases, with 14 bases between the two germline ends.

The V and J genes are TRBV7-2 and TRBJ2-3; perhaps TRBD1 as D (5 bases). The CDR3 runs to 13 residues. Trimming pared 2 bases from V and 8 bases from J, leaving 11 bases between. Germline V lookup: CDR1 SGHTA, CDR2 FQGNSA. CDR3 DNA sequence: TGTGCCAGCAGCTTACAGGGTTCAGGTACGCAGTATTTT. Translation gives CASSLQGSGTQYF.